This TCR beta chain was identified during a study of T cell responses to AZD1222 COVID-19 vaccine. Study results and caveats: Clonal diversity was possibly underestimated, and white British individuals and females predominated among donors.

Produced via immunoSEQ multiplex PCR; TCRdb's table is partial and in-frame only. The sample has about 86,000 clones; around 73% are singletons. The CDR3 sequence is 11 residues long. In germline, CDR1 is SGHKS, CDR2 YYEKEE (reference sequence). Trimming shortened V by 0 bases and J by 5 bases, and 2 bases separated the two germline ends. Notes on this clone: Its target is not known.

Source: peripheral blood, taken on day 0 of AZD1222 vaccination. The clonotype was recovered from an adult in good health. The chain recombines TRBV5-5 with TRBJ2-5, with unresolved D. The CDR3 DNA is TGTGCCAGCAGCTTGGACGAGACCCAGTACTTC. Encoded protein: CASSLDETQYF.